Reported below is one T cell receptor beta chain. Its specificity is not known. The sample belongs to a study of T cell responses to AZD1222 COVID-19 vaccine. Study-level background: Combined were second doses at about 4 or about 12 weeks.

Notes on the study in general: Two AZD1222 administrations were followed by greater Spike-specific TCR breadth and depth. Baseline seropositives among AZD1222 recipients totaled only 5 to 7.

The assay was immunoSEQ multiplex PCR, and TCRdb's table has in-frame clones only and misses some. The table includes 120,000 or so clones, around 93% detected once. The germline V and J ends were trimmed by 0 bases and 4 bases, with 20 bases remaining between them. Germline V gives CDR1 SGHRS, CDR2 YFSETQ. This CDR3 is built from 17 residues. The specimen was peripheral blood, collected on day 0 of AZD1222 vaccination. The chain couples TRBV5-1 to TRBJ2-7; TRBD1 is a possible D gene (5 bases). The clonotype was recovered from an adult in good health. This CDR3 reads CASSLGKGALALYEQYF. Written as DNA, the CDR3 is TGCGCCAGCAGCTTGGGTAAAGGGGCGCTGGCGCTATACGAGCAGTACTTC.